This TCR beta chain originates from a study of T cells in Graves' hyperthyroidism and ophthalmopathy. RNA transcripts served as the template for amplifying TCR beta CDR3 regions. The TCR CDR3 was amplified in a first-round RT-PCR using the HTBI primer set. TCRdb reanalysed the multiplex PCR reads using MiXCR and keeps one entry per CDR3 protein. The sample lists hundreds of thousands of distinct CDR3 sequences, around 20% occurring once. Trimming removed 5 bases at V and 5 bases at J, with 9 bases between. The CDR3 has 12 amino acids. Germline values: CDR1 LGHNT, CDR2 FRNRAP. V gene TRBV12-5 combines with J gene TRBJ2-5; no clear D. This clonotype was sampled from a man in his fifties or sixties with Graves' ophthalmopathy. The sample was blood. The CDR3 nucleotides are TGTGCTAGTGGTCCCGGCCGGGAGACCCAGTACTTC. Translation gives CASGPGRETQYF.